The 24 T cell receptor beta chains reported below all come from one sample, sequenced in a study of blood T cell repertoires in COVID-19. Only in-frame clones appear in the TCRdb table, and some are missing; sequencing was by immunoSEQ multiplex PCR. The sample lists about 130,000 clones, about 79% occurring once. Specimen: peripheral blood. These receptor sequences come from an elderly woman with acute or convalescent COVID-19.

The rearrangement uses TRBV18 and TRBJ2-3, with 8 bases lining up with TRBD2. Germline values: CDR1 KGHSH, CDR2 LQKENI. The V segment lost 0 bases and the J segment 1 base; nucleotides outside the gene matches: 0. CDR3 length: 15 residues. This chain's CDR3 is CASSPPAGGTDTQYF. CDR3 bases: TGTGCCAGCTCACCACCAGCGGGGGGCACAGATACGCAGTATTTT.

V usage is TRBV2 and J usage is TRBJ2-2; D is undetermined. The CDR3 runs 14 residues. Trimming cost V 7 bases and J 0 bases, with 9 bases left between them. Germline loops: CDR1 SNHLY, CDR2 FYNNEI. This CDR3 is CASTAVTNTGELFF. DNA of the CDR3: TGTGCCAGCACGGCGGTCACGAACACCGGGGAGCTGTTTTTT.

This chain joins TRBV30 and TRBJ1-1; TRBD1 agrees at 8 bases. V lost 4 bases and J lost 3; bases outside the gene matches: 4. The CDR3 has 13 residues. In germline, CDR1 is GTSNPN, CDR2 SVGIG (reference sequence). Written as DNA, the CDR3 is TGTGCCTGGACAGGGGGCGGGTACACTGAAGCTTTCTTT. Its translation: CAWTGGGYTEAFF.

This clone was observed at least ten times. The V and J genes are TRBV30 and TRBJ1-2, with 8 bases matching TRBD1. Germline lookup yields CDR1 GTSNPN and CDR2 SVGIG (reference sequence). This CDR3 is 15 amino acids long. V lost 5 bases to trimming and J lost 0 bases; unmatched junction nucleotides: 8. The CDR3 nucleotides are TGTGCCTGGGGACCGGACAGGGACGCTAACTATGGCTACACCTTC. Its protein product is CAWGPDRDANYGYTF.

J is TRBJ1-2 and V is TRBV11-2, with 9 bases that match TRBD1. Germline V lookup: CDR1 SGHAT, CDR2 FQNNGV. The CDR3 is 15 amino acids. With V trimmed by 5 bases and J by 4 bases, 8 bases remained unmatched. The CDR3 nucleotides read TGTGCCAGCAGCCCCGGACAGGGGCACGTCTATGGCTACACCTTC. It encodes CASSPGQGHVYGYTF.

J is TRBJ2-3 and V is TRBV5-1; TRBD1 matches at 11 bases. V trimming: 2 bases; J trimming: 4 bases; junction bases outside the gene matches: 9. The CDR3 totals 17 residues. The V gene's germline CDR1 is SGHRS and CDR2 YFSETQ. The chain's CDR3 is CASSFSGTGGLPDTQYF. The CDR3 DNA follows: TGCGCCAGCAGCTTCTCTGGGACAGGGGGGTTGCCAGATACGCAGTATTTT.

The chain uses TRBV7-7 and TRBJ2-5, with 9 nucleotides matching TRBD1. Per germline, CDR1 SSHAT and CDR2 FNYEAQ (reference sequence). The CDR3 has 17 residues. V shed 5 bases, J shed 0 bases, and the junction held 10 bases outside the gene matches. CDR3 in DNA: TGTGCCAGCAGCCCAGGACAGGGGAAGGCCGACCAAGAGACCCAGTACTTC. As protein: CASSPGQGKADQETQYF.

On this clone: One end of the junction varies from germline; a read error may be responsible. J is TRBJ1-6 and V is TRBV4-3; D not resolved. The CDR3 is made up of 12 amino acids. CDR1 LGHNA and CDR2 YSLEER come from the germline V gene. CDR3 sequence: CASSTYNSPLHF. The CDR3 DNA is TGCGCCAGCAGTACCTATAACTCACCCCTCCACTTT.

Only a few counts were recorded for this clone. The rearrangement links TRBV18 to TRBJ2-3; 14 bases match TRBD2. Germline lookup yields CDR1 KGHSH and CDR2 LQKENI. The CDR3 is made up of 16 amino acids. J was trimmed by 5 bases and V by 6 bases; bases with no gene match: 7. The CDR3 DNA reads TGTGCCAGCTCCCCTCCGGGACTAGCGGGGGAAGATACGCAGTATTTT. Its translation: CASSPPGLAGEDTQYF.

This chain joins TRBV2 and TRBJ2-5, with D uncertain. V lost 9 bases to trimming and J lost 5 bases, with 7 bases between them. The CDR3 has 10 amino acids. The germline V gene has CDR1 SNHLY and CDR2 FYNNEI. CDR3: CASSGETQYF. DNA of the CDR3: TGTGCCAGTTCCGGGGAGACCCAGTACTTC.

The gene calls are TRBV5-1 and TRBJ2-7; TRBD1 aligns across 9 bases. The J segment lost 6 bases and the V segment lost 0 bases, leaving 16 bases of the junction unmatched. This CDR3 is built from 18 residues. CDR1 is SGHRS and CDR2 is YFSETQ in the germline V gene. The CDR3 DNA reads TGCGCCAGCAGCTTGGTGTTTATACGGGGACAGGGAAACGTCGAGCAGTACTTC. Translating gives CASSLVFIRGQGNVEQYF.

The chain joins TRBV7-9 to TRBJ1-4; 7 nucleotides line up with TRBD1. This CDR3 comprises 15 residues. V shed 1 base and J 7 bases; nucleotides not matched to a gene: 6. CDR1 is SEHNR, CDR2 FQNEAQ, per germline (reference sequence). The CDR3 is CASSLEGAKGEKLFF. CDR3 nucleotide sequence: TGTGCCAGCAGCTTAGAGGGGGCGAAGGGTGAAAAACTGTTTTTT. Combining the CDR3 with reference TRBV7-9 and TRBJ1-4 gives the whole variable domain DTGVSQNPRHKITKRGQNVTFRCDPISEHNRLYWYRQTLGQGPEFLTYFQNEAQLEKSRLLSDRFSAERPKGSFSTLEIQRTEQGDSAMYLCASSLEGAKGEKLFFGSGTQLSVL.

The V and J genes are TRBV5-1 and TRBJ1-1; no firm D call. V was trimmed by 4 bases and J by 3 bases, leaving 7 bases between them. The germline CDR1 and CDR2 sequences are SGHRS and YFSETQ. The CDR3 loop spans 12 amino acids. The CDR3 DNA follows: TGCGCCAGCAGCACGGGTGACACTGAAGCTTTCTTT. The encoded protein is CASSTGDTEAFF.

The rearrangement uses TRBV29-1 and TRBJ2-4; 10 bases line up with TRBD1. CDR1 is SQVTM and CDR2 is ANQGSEA in the germline V gene. Unmatched junction bases numbered 7, after V lost 7 bases and J lost 7 bases. CDR3 length equals 13 residues. The DNA for the CDR3 is TGCAGCGCTACGGGACAGGGGAAGAACATTCAGTACTTC. Its protein product is CSATGQGKNIQYF.

The CDR3 DNA is TGTGCCAGCAGCCAAATTACCTACGAGCAGTACTTC. Translated: CASSQITYEQYF. V gene TRBV3-1 (or the pseudogene TRBV3-2) combines with J gene TRBJ2-7; no definite D call. Germline V gene lookup returns CDR1 LGHDT and CDR2 YNNKEL (reference sequence). Between the trimmed V and J ends, which lost 2 bases and 2 bases, there was a span of 4 bases. The CDR3 contains 12 residues.

The V and J genes are TRBV7-2 and TRBJ2-3, with D maybe TRBD2 (5 bases). Germline CDR1 and CDR2: SGHTA and FQGNSA. This CDR3 region has 14 residues. V lost 1 base and J lost 9, with 14 bases in between. The CDR3 coding sequence is TGTGCCAGCAGCTTAGGTCTAGCAACGGCAACGCAGTATTTT. Its translation is CASSLGLATATQYF.

The chain couples TRBV5-4 to TRBJ1-1; 7 nucleotides line up with TRBD1. V shed 2 bases, J shed 6 bases, and the junction held 13 bases outside the gene matches. The CDR3 runs 16 residues. Germline V gene data show CDR1 as SGHNT and CDR2 as YYREEE (reference sequence). The CDR3 region is CASSFGTAKGRAEAFF. CDR3 DNA: TGTGCCAGCAGCTTTGGGACAGCGAAGGGTCGGGCTGAAGCTTTCTTT.

The V gene is TRBV11-1, the J gene TRBJ2-7; possibly TRBD1 for D (5 bases). V lost 2 bases and J 3 bases, leaving 14 bases between the germline ends. The CDR3 length is 15 residues. Germline V gene lookup returns CDR1 SGHAT and CDR2 FQDESV (reference sequence). Written as DNA, the CDR3 is TGTGCCAGCAGCTTAAGCAGGGTGACGGTCTACGAGCAGTACTTC. Its translation is CASSLSRVTVYEQYF.

The chain links TRBV19 to TRBJ2-5, with D perhaps matching TRBD2 (6 bases). The germline V gene encodes CDR1 LNHDA and CDR2 SQIVND (reference sequence). The length of the CDR3 is 17 residues. Trimming removed 4 bases from V and 1 base from J, with 19 bases in between. CDR3 nucleotides: TGTGCCAGTAGTAATTTCGTCGGTGGGGAGGCCCAAGAGACCCAGTACTTC. Encoded protein: CASSNFVGGEAQETQYF.

The rearrangement joins TRBV6-5 to TRBJ2-7, with a weak D call TRBD2 (5 bases). This CDR3 contains 13 residues. Trimming shortened V by 5 bases and J by 2 bases, and 10 bases separated the two germline ends. Germline lookup yields CDR1 MNHEY and CDR2 SVGAGI. CDR3 loop: CASSRGLTYEQYF. The CDR3 DNA is TGTGCCAGCAGTCGGGGTTTAACCTACGAGCAGTACTTC.

This CDR3 reads CASSDPAGGGETQYF. As DNA, the CDR3 is TGTGCCAGCAGTGACCCAGCGGGGGGCGGAGAGACCCAGTACTTC. The rearrangement uses TRBV2 and TRBJ2-5, with 9 bases fitting TRBD2. The germline CDR1 and CDR2 sequences are SNHLY and FYNNEI. V was clipped by 3 bases and J by 4 bases; unmatched bases: 6. The CDR3 runs 15 residues. Using reference TRBV2 and TRBJ2-5 for the parts outside the CDR3, the full variable domain is EPEVTQTPSHQVTQMGQEVILRCVPISNHLYFYWYRQILGQKVEFLVSFYNNEISEKSEIFDDQFSVERPDGSNFTLKIRSTKLEDSAMYFCASSDPAGGGETQYFGPGTRLLVL.

The V and J genes are TRBV18 and TRBJ1-1; D remains unclear. The CDR3 is 15 residues long. V was cut by 6 bases and J by 1 base, with 15 bases left in between. The germline CDR1 and CDR2 sequences are KGHSH and LQKENI. The CDR3 reads CASSSESGRNTEAFF. CDR3 DNA: TGTGCCAGCTCCTCGGAGAGTGGCCGGAACACTGAAGCTTTCTTT.

V gene TRBV15 combines with J gene TRBJ1-2; D might be TRBD1 (5 bases). The CDR3 consists of 12 residues. Germline CDR1 reads LNHNV; CDR2 reads YYDKDF (reference sequence). Trimming cost V 3 bases and J 8 bases, with 10 bases left between them. CDR3 sequence (DNA): TGTGCCACCAGCAGGGGAGGGGACGGCTACACCTTC. Amino acid sequence: CATSRGGDGYTF.

CDR3 sequence (DNA): TGTGCCATCAGTATCGGGGAGAGGACTGAAGCTTTCTTT. Its translation is CAISIGERTEAFF. V and J are TRBV10-3 and TRBJ1-1; no clear D gene. With 5 bases removed from V and 5 bases from J, the gap between germline ends came to 12 bases. This CDR3 is built from 13 residues. Germline assignment: CDR1 ENHRY and CDR2 SYGVKD.